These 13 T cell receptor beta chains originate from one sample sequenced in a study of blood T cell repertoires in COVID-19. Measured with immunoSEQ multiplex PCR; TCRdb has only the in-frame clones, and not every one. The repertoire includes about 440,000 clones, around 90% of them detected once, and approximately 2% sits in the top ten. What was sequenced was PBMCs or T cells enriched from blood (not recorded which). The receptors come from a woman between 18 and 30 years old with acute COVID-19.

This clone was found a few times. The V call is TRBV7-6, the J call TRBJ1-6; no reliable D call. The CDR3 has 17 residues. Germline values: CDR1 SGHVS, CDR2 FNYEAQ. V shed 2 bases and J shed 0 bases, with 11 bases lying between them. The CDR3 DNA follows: TGTGCCAGCAGCTTACTCCCAGGTTACTCCTATAATTCACCCCTCCACTTT. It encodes CASSLLPGYSYNSPLHF.

The CDR3 sequence: CASSLDPLGTGSREQYF. The CDR3 DNA reads as TGTGCCAGCAGCTTAGATCCTCTCGGGACAGGTTCCCGCGAGCAGTACTTC. This chain uses TRBV11-2 with TRBJ2-7; TRBD1 agrees at 8 bases. CDR1 and CDR2 (germline): SGHAT, FQNNGV. The length of the CDR3 is 17 residues. V lost 0 bases and J lost 6; bases outside the gene matches: 13.

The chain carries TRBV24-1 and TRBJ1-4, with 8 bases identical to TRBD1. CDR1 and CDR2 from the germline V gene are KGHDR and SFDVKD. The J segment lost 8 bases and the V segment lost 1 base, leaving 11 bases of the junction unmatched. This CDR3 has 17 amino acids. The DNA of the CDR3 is TGTGCCACCAGTGATTTTTACAGGACAGGGACGAGGGAAAAACTGTTTTTT. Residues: CATSDFYRTGTREKLFF.

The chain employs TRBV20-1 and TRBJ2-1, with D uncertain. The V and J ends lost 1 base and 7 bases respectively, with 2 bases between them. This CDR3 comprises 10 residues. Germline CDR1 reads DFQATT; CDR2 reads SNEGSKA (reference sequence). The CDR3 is CSARANEQFF. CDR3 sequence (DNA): TGCAGTGCTAGAGCGAATGAGCAGTTCTTC.

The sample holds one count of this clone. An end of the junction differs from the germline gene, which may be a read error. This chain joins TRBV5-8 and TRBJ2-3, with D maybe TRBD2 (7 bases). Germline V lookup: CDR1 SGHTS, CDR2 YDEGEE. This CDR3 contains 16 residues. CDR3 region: CASTLGGQRPTDTQYF. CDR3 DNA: TGTGCCAGCACCTTGGGGGGGCAGAGACCCACAGATACGCAGTATTTT.

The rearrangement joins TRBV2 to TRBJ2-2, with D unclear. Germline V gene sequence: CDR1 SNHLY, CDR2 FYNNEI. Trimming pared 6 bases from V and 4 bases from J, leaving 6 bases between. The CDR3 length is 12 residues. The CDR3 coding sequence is TGTGCCAGCAGGGCCGTCACCGGGGAGCTGTTTTTT. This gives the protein CASRAVTGELFF.

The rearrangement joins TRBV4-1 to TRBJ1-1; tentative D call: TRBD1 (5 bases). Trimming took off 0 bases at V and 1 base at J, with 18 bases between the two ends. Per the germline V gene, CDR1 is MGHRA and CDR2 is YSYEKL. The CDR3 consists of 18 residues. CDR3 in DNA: TGCGCCAGCAGCCAAGAAGGTAGGCCAGGGCGGGGGAACACTGAAGCTTTCTTT. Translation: CASSQEGRPGRGNTEAFF.

CDR3 residues: CASSFLAGSAYEQYF. As DNA, the CDR3 is TGTGCCAGCAGCTTCCTAGCGGGGTCAGCCTACGAGCAGTACTTC. The chain combines TRBV5-8 with TRBJ2-7; 9 positions match TRBD2. With V trimmed by 2 bases and J by 2 bases, 5 bases remained unmatched. The germline CDR1 and CDR2 sequences are SGHTS and YDEGEE. The CDR3 spans 15 residues.

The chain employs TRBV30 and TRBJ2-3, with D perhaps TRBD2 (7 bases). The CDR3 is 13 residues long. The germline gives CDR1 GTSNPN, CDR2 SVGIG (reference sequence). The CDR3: CVAAGALTDTQYF. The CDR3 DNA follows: TGTGTCGCGGCGGGGGCCCTGACAGATACGCAGTATTTT.

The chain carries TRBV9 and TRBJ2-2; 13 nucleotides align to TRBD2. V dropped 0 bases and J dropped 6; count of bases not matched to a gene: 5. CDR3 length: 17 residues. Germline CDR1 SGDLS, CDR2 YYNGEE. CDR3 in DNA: TGTGCCAGCAGCGTAGGGACTAGCGGGAGATCAGCCGGGGAGCTGTTTTTT. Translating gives CASSVGTSGRSAGELFF.

The DNA for the CDR3 is TGTGCCAGCAGCAAGTTGAGTCAGCCCCAGCATTTT. Protein: CASSKLSQPQHF. The chain employs TRBV21-1 and TRBJ1-5. TRBV21-1 is assigned pseudogene status. The CDR3 covers 12 residues.

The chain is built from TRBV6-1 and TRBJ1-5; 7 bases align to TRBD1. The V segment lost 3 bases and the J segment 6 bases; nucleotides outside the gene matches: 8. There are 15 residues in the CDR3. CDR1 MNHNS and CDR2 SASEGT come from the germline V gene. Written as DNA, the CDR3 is TGTGCCAGCAGTGAGGCAGGGGGTACAAGTCAGCCCCAGCATTTT. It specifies CASSEAGGTSQPQHF.

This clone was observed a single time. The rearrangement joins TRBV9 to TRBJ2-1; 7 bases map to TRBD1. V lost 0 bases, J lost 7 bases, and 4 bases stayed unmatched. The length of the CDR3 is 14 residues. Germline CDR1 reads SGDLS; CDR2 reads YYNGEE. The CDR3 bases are TGTGCCAGCAGCGTAGCCAGGGGGAATAATGAGCAGTTCTTC. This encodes CASSVARGNNEQFF.